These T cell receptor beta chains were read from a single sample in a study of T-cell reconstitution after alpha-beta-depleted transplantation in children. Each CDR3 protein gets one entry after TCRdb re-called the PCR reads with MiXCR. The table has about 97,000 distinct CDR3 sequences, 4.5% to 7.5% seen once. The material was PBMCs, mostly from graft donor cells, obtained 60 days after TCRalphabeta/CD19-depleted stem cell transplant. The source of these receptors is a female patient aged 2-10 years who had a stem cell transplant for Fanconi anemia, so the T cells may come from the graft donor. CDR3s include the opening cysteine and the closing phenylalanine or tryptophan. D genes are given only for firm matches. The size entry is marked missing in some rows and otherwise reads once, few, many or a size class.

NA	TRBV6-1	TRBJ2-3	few	TGTGCCAGCACCCGAAGGGGAGTCAACTTAGACGATACGCAGTATTTT	CASTRRGVNLDDTQYF
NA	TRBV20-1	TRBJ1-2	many	TGCAGTGCCAGGGAGGGAAGTTATGGCTACACCTTC	CSAREGSYGYTF
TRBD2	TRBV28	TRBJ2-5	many	TGTGCCAGCAGTTTCAGGACTAGCGGGAGGGGGCAAGAGACCCAGTACTTC	CASSFRTSGRGQETQYF
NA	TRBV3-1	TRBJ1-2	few	TGTGCCAGCAGCCATATTCAGTCTTACTATGGCTACACCTTC	CASSHIQSYYGYTF
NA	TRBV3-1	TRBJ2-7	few	TGTGCCAGCAGCTCCCGGACAACCCTCTACTCCTACGAGCAGTACTTC	CASSSRTTLYSYEQYF
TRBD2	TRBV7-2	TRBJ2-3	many	TGTGCCAGCAGCTTAGGGGCTAGCGGATTCCGCACAGATACGCAGTATTTT	CASSLGASGFRTDTQYF
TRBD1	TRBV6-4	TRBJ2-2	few	TGTGCCAGCAACAGGGGAACGAACACCGGGGAGCTGTTTTTT	CASNRGTNTGELFF
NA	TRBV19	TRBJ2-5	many	TGTGCCAGTAGTATAGGACAGCTCAGGGAGACCCAGTACTTC	CASSIGQLRETQYF
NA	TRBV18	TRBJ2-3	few	TGTGCCAGCTCACCCAACGGCGGAGCCACAGATACGCAGTATTTT	CASSPNGGATDTQYF
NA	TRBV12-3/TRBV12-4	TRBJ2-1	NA	TGTGCCAGCTGTTTCCGCCATTATAGGACCTCCTCCTCCTACAATGAGCAGTTCTTC	CASCFRHYRTSSSYNEQFF
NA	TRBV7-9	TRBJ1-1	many	TGTGCCAGCAGCATTGTCCATGCTGAAGCTTTCTTT	CASSIVHAEAFF
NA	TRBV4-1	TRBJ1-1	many	TGCGCCAGCAGCCAGCAACCGGGACTGGAAGCTTTCTTT	CASSQQPGLEAFF
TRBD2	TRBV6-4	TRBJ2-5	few	TGTGCCAGCAGTCCGACTAGCGGGTCCGGGGAGACCCAGTACTTC	CASSPTSGSGETQYF
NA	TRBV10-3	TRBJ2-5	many	TGTGCCATCGGACAAGGGGGGGGCGGTGAGAACCAGTACTTC	CAIGQGGGGENQYF
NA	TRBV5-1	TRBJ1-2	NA	TGCGCCAGCAGCCCGGGAGCGTTGAATGGCTACACCTTC	CASSPGALNGYTF
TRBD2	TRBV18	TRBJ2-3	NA	TGTGCCAGCTCACCACGAGCGGGGACCACAGATACGCAGTATTTT	CASSPRAGTTDTQYF
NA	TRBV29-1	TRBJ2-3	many	TGCAGCGTTGAGAGTGGTAGGACAACTAGCACAGATACGCAGTATTTT	CSVESGRTTSTDTQYF
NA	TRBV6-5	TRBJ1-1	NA	TGTGCCAGCAGCGTAGTCAGGGAGAACACTGAAGCTTTCTTT	CASSVVRENTEAFF
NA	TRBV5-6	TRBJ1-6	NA	TGTGCCAGCAAACGGACAGCGAGCTCCTATAATTCACCCCTCCACTTT	CASKRTASSYNSPLHF
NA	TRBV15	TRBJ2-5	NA	TGTGCCACCAGCAGAGATACCCTATGGGGGGTGATCCAGTACTTC	CATSRDTLWGVIQYF
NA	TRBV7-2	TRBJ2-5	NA	TGTGCCAGCAGCCCCCACCCGGGAGAGACCCAGTACTTC	CASSPHPGETQYF
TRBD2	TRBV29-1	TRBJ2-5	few	TGCAGCGTTGAATGGTGGACTAGCGGGAGATTAAAAGAGACCCAGTACTTC	CSVEWWTSGRLKETQYF
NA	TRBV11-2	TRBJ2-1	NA	TGTGCCAGCACCGGACTGTCTAGCTCCTACAATGAGCAGTTCTTC	CASTGLSSSYNEQFF